One T cell receptor beta chain is described in this entry. This record belongs to a study of graft-versus-host responses after intestinal transplantation. This CDR3 comprises 16 residues. The repertoire was sequenced with immunoSEQ multiplex PCR; TCRdb's copy has only in-frame clones and lacks some. The table records some 69,000 clones, roughly 92% of them present only once. The clonotype was recovered from a human patient who received an intestinal transplant, so some T cells may come from the graft donor. This chain uses TRBV21-1 with TRBJ2-1; TRBD1 is the table's D call and was not checked against the DNA. TRBV21-1 is recorded as a pseudogene. The sample consisted of bone marrow, taken 734 days after intestinal transplantation. The CDR3 here is CASSSNDSSYYNEQFF. The CDR3, as DNA: TGTGCCAGCAGCAGCAACGACAGTTCTTACTACAATGAGCAGTTCTTC.